This TCR beta chain was captured in a study of T cell changes during pregnancy in multiple sclerosis. The table came from immunoSEQ multiplex PCR; TCRdb's copy has only in-frame clones and leaves some out. The sample shows about 36,000 clones, about 92% of them seen only once. Trimming cost V 1 base and J 9 bases, with 7 bases left between them. Germline loops: CDR1 SGHDN, CDR2 FVKESK. There are 12 residues in the CDR3. This sequence was found in a female donor with multiple sclerosis, enrolled in a pregnancy study. Material: CD4+ T cells from peripheral blood mononuclear cells, obtained in the first trimester of pregnancy. This rearrangement joins TRBV14 to TRBJ1-5; D is undetermined. CDR3 in amino acids: CASSQGPSPQHF. CDR3 DNA: TGTGCCAGCAGCCAAGGTCCTTCGCCCCAGCATTTT.